A selection of T cell receptor beta chains follows, all from one sample in a study of T cell responses to AZD1222 COVID-19 vaccine. Clones were sequenced by immunoSEQ multiplex PCR, and TCRdb holds only the in-frame ones, with some missing. The profile covers roughly 130,000 clones, with roughly 87% appearing a single time and approximately 1.4% taken by the ten largest. This specimen consisted of peripheral blood, obtained on day 0 of AZD1222 vaccination. The receptors were gathered from an adult in good health. Each CDR3 is given with its conserved first and last residue. A D gene is named only where the DNA matches it firmly. Clone size, where shown, is once, few, many, or a class for clones that have expanded.

D gene,V gene,clone size,J gene,CDR3 protein,CDR3 DNA
NA,TRBV3-1/TRBV3-2,NA,TRBJ2-2,CASSPLSLAGTGELFF,TGTGCCAGCAGCCCGTTGTCACTGGCGGGCACCGGGGAGCTGTTTTTT
TRBD1,TRBV11-1,NA,TRBJ2-1,CASSRAQGAYNEQFF,TGTGCCAGCAGCCGGGCTCAGGGGGCCTACAATGAGCAGTTCTTC
TRBD1,TRBV28,NA,TRBJ1-1,CASGRPGGGTEAFF,TGTGCCAGCGGGCGGCCAGGGGGGGGCACTGAAGCTTTCTTT
TRBD1,TRBV6-1,once,TRBJ2-7,CASSESWTGTFYEQYF,TGTGCCAGCAGTGAAAGCTGGACAGGGACGTTTTACGAGCAGTACTTC
NA,TRBV4-1,NA,TRBJ1-4,CASSQSEKLFF,TGCGCCAGCAGCCAATCTGAAAAACTGTTTTTT
TRBD2,TRBV27,NA,TRBJ2-7,CASSFSGGLYEQYF,TGTGCCAGCAGTTTCTCGGGGGGGTTATACGAGCAGTACTTC
NA,TRBV6-5,NA,TRBJ1-5,CASSLDRISNQPQHF,TGTGCCAGCAGTTTGGACCGGATAAGCAATCAGCCCCAGCATTTT
TRBD1,TRBV6-2/TRBV6-3,once,TRBJ1-1,CASSYGTGLSNTEAFF,TGTGCCAGCAGTTACGGGACAGGGCTATCGAACACTGAAGCTTTCTTT
TRBD1,TRBV10-3,NA,TRBJ1-2,CAISGPGQGRDGYTF,TGTGCCATCAGTGGCCCGGGACAGGGTCGTGATGGCTACACCTTC
NA,TRBV5-6,NA,TRBJ1-6,CASSLVREGSPLHF,TGTGCCAGCAGCTTGGTTCGTGAGGGGTCACCCCTCCACTTT
NA,TRBV6-1,NA,TRBJ1-1,CASSEPTRGNTEAFF,TGTGCCAGCAGTGAACCAACAAGAGGCAACACTGAAGCTTTCTTT
TRBD1,TRBV10-1,NA,TRBJ2-5,CASIQGRKTQYF,TGCGCCAGCATACAGGGGCGGAAGACCCAGTACTTC
NA,TRBV19,NA,TRBJ1-5,CASSIVWDSSEYF,TGTGCCAGTAGTATAGTATGGGACTCAAGCGAGTATTTT
NA,TRBV4-2,NA,TRBJ1-5,CASSQDFGGAAQPQHF,TGTGCCAGCAGCCAAGATTTCGGGGGAGCGGCCCAGCCCCAGCATTTT
TRBD1,TRBV30,NA,TRBJ1-3,CAWSRTGGNTIYF,TGTGCCTGGAGTCGGACAGGGGGGAACACCATATATTTT
NA,TRBV7-2,once,TRBJ2-3,CASSLLLTDTQYF,TGTGCCAGCAGCCTCCTCCTCACAGATACGCAGTATTTT
TRBD1,TRBV27,NA,TRBJ2-1,CASSPWDRGEYNEQFF,TGTGCCAGCAGTCCCTGGGACAGGGGGGAATACAATGAGCAGTTCTTC
TRBD1,TRBV15,NA,TRBJ1-2,CATSREAGGTYGYTF,TGTGCCACCAGCAGAGAGGCAGGGGGTACCTATGGCTACACCTTC
TRBD2,TRBV4-1,NA,TRBJ2-4,CASSHGYGLVDVQYF,TGCGCCAGCAGCCATGGGTACGGACTAGTTGACGTTCAGTACTTC
TRBD1,TRBV28,NA,TRBJ1-1,CASSSPFIGTGMNTEAFF,TGTGCCAGCAGTTCCCCCTTTATTGGGACAGGCATGAACACTGAAGCTTTCTTT
NA,TRBV9,NA,TRBJ2-6,CASSVFRTSGANVLTF,TGTGCCAGCAGCGTATTTAGGACCTCTGGGGCCAACGTCCTGACTTTC
TRBD1,TRBV29-1,few,TRBJ1-2,CSVEKGTGGGYTF,TGCAGCGTTGAAAAAGGGACAGGAGGTGGCTACACCTTC
TRBD1,TRBV19,NA,TRBJ2-7,CASSPGQGDYEQYF,TGTGCCAGTTCCCCGGGACAGGGGGACTACGAGCAGTACTTC
TRBD1,TRBV27,few,TRBJ1-1,CASSNPGQLNTEAFF,TGTGCCAGCAGTAACCCGGGACAGCTAAACACTGAAGCTTTCTTT
TRBD1,TRBV5-5,NA,TRBJ2-4,CASSLDRTLSAKNIQYF,TGTGCCAGCAGCCTGGACAGGACCCTCTCAGCCAAAAACATTCAGTACTTC
NA,TRBV5-1,NA,TRBJ1-4,CASSLWGEAHEKLFF,TGCGCCAGCAGCTTGTGGGGGGAGGCTCATGAAAAACTGTTTTTT
NA,TRBV5-1,NA,TRBJ1-6,CASSLARGAGDSPLHF,TGCGCCAGCAGCTTGGCACGAGGCGCCGGTGACTCACCCCTCCACTTT
NA,TRBV7-9,NA,TRBJ1-4,CASSLAQGDEKLFF,TGTGCCAGCAGCTTAGCTCAGGGCGATGAAAAACTGTTTTTT
TRBD1,TRBV5-1,once,TRBJ1-4,CASSPTGATNEKLFF,TGCGCCAGCAGCCCTACAGGGGCTACTAATGAAAAACTGTTTTTT
NA,TRBV18,few,TRBJ1-1,CASSPSDTEAFF,TGTGCCAGCTCACCAAGCGACACTGAAGCTTTCTTT
NA,TRBV4-3,NA,TRBJ1-1,CASSQVGGSNTEAFF,TGCGCCAGCAGCCAAGTTGGGGGTTCGAACACTGAAGCTTTCTTT
NA,TRBV18,NA,TRBJ2-3,CASSPRPRDTFTDTQYF,TGTGCCAGCTCACCCAGACCCCGGGACACCTTCACAGATACGCAGTATTTT
NA,TRBV7-6,NA,TRBJ2-2,CASSLIVGNTGELFF,TGTGCCAGCAGCTTAATCGTCGGGAACACCGGGGAGCTGTTTTTT
NA,TRBV4-1,NA,TRBJ2-7,CASRHLDSYEQYF,TGCGCCAGCAGACACCTCGACTCCTACGAGCAGTACTTC
TRBD1,TRBV24-1,NA,TRBJ1-4,CATSDTGGQVEKLFF,TGTGCCACCAGTGATACCGGGGGACAGGTTGAAAAACTGTTTTTT
NA,TRBV24-1,NA,TRBJ2-3,CATSEPNWDTQYF,TGTGCCACCAGTGAGCCTAATTGGGATACGCAGTATTTT
TRBD1,TRBV7-6,NA,TRBJ2-3,CASSLRTGLTDTQYF,TGTGCCAGCAGCTTAAGGACAGGACTCACAGATACGCAGTATTTT
NA,TRBV30,NA,TRBJ2-7,CAWSPPGPYEQYF,TGTGCCTGGAGTCCCCCGGGACCCTACGAGCAGTACTTC
NA,TRBV4-1,NA,TRBJ1-4,CASSQGTGNNEKLFF,TGCGCCAGCAGCCAAGGTACGGGGAATAATGAAAAACTGTTTTTT
NA,TRBV6-1,NA,TRBJ2-1,CASSEGANRVSYNEQFF,TGTGCCAGCAGTGAGGGGGCGAACAGGGTTTCCTACAATGAGCAGTTCTTC
NA,TRBV3-1/TRBV3-2,NA,TRBJ2-7,CASSQDTSGGEQYF,TGTGCCAGCAGCCAAGATACATCCGGCGGCGAGCAGTACTTC
TRBD2,TRBV7-2,NA,TRBJ2-1,CASSHGGTSGPNEQFF,TGTGCCAGCAGCCATGGGGGGACTAGCGGGCCCAATGAGCAGTTCTTC
NA,TRBV5-1,NA,TRBJ2-3,CASSPEGAGGGTDTQYF,TGCGCCAGCAGCCCGGAGGGGGCGGGGGGCGGCACAGATACGCAGTATTTT
NA,TRBV19,few,TRBJ1-4,CASWGGATGEKLFF,TGTGCCAGTTGGGGGGGCGCGACCGGTGAAAAACTGTTTTTT
TRBD1,TRBV24-1,NA,TRBJ1-2,CATSRQGVQGYTF,TGTGCCACCAGTAGACAGGGGGTACAGGGCTACACCTTC
NA,TRBV30,NA,TRBJ1-2,CAWYMDYGYTF,TGTGCCTGGTATATGGACTATGGCTACACCTTC
NA,TRBV5-4,NA,TRBJ2-2,CASSYSRDTGELFF,TGTGCCAGCAGCTATTCCAGAGACACCGGGGAGCTGTTTTTT
NA,TRBV14,NA,TRBJ1-6,CASSQERNSPLHF,TGTGCCAGCAGCCAAGAAAGGAATTCACCCCTCCACTTT
NA,TRBV5-5,NA,TRBJ2-3,CASSPAEHTDTQYF,TGTGCCAGCAGCCCAGCGGAGCACACAGATACGCAGTATTTT
NA,TRBV5-5,NA,TRBJ1-1,CASSLFLNTEAFF,TGTGCCAGCAGCTTGTTTCTGAACACTGAAGCTTTCTTT
NA,TRBV5-4,NA,TRBJ1-1,CASSLGRGAGNTEAFF,TGTGCCAGCAGCTTGGGGCGGGGTGCTGGGAACACTGAAGCTTTCTTT